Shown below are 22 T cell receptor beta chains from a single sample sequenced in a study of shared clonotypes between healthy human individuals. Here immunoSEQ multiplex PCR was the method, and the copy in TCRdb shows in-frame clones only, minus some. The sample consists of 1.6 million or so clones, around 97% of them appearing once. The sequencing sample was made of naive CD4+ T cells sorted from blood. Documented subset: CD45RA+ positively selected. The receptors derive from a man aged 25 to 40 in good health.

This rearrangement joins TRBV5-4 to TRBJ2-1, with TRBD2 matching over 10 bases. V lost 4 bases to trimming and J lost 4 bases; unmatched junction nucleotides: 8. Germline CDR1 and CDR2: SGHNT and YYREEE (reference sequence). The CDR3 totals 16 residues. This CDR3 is CASSPELAGPYNEQFF. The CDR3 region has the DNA TGTGCCAGCAGCCCCGAACTAGCGGGACCATACAATGAGCAGTTCTTC.

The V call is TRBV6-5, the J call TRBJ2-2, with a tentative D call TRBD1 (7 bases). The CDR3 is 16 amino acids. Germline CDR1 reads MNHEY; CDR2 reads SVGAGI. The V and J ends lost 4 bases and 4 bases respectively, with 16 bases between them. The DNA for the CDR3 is TGTGCCAGCAGTTCCAGGACAGGAGGGAGCACCGGGGAGCTGTTTTTT. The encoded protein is CASSSRTGGSTGELFF.

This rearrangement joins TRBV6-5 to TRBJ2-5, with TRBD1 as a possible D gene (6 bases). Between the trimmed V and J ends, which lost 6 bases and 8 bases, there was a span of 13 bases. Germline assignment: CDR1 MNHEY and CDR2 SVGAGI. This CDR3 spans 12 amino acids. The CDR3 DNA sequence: TGTGCCAGCAGGGACAGCTATGGTACCCAGTACTTC. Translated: CASRDSYGTQYF.

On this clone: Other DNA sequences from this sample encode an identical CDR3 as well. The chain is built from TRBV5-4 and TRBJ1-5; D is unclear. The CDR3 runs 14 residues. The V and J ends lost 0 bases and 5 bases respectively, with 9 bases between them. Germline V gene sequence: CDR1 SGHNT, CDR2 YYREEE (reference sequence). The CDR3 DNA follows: TGTGCCAGCAGCTTGGGTGGAGGCGATCAGCCCCAGCATTTT. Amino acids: CASSLGGGDQPQHF.

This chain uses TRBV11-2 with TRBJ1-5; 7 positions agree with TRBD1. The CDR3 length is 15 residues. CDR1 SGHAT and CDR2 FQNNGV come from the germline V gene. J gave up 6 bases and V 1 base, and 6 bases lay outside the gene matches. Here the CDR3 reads CASSLAGGVSQPQHF. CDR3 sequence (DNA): TGTGCCAGCAGCTTAGCAGGGGGAGTAAGTCAGCCCCAGCATTTT. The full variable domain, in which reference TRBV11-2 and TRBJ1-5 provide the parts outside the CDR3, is EAGVAQSPRYKIIEKRQSVAFWCNPISGHATLYWYQQILGQGPKLLIQFQNNGVVDDSQLPKDRFSAERLKGVDSTLKIQPAKLEDSAVYLCASSLAGGVSQPQHFGDGTRLSIL.

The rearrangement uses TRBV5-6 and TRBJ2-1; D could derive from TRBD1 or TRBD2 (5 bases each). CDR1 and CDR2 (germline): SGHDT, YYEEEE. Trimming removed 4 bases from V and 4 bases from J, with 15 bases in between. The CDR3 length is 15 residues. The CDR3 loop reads CASSLVDRLYNEQFF. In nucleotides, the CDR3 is TGTGCCAGCAGCCTCGTTGACAGACTATACAATGAGCAGTTCTTC.

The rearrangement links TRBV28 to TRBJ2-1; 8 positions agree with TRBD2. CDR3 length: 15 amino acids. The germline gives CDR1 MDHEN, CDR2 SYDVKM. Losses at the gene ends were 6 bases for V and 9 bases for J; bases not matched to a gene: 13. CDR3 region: CASRDPGTRGGEQFF. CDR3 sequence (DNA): TGTGCCAGCAGGGACCCCGGGACTAGGGGAGGTGAGCAGTTCTTC.

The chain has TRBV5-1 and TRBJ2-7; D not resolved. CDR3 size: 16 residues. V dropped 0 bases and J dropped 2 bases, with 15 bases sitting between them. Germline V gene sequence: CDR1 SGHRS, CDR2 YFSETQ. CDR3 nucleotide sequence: TGCGCCAGCAGCTTGGGTCCCAGGCAGCTTACCTACGAGCAGTACTTC. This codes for CASSLGPRQLTYEQYF.

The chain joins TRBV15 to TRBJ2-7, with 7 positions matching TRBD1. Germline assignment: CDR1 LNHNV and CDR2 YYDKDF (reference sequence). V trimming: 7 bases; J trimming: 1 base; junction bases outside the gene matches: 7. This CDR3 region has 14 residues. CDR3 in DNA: TGTGCCACCACCCTCGACAGGGAATCCTACGAGCAGTACTTC. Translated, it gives CATTLDRESYEQYF.

CDR3 residues: CASSQDGGEQYF. The CDR3 region has the DNA TGCGCCAGCAGCCAAGATGGCGGGGAGCAGTACTTC. The chain carries TRBV4-1 and TRBJ2-7, with a weak D call TRBD2 (5 bases). Between the trimmed V and J ends, which lost 0 bases and 7 bases, there was a span of 7 bases. Germline CDR1 MGHRA, CDR2 YSYEKL. The CDR3 runs to 12 residues.

The CDR3 loop reads CASSLGQALNTEAFF. The CDR3 nucleotides are TGTGCCAGCAGCTTAGGACAGGCATTGAACACTGAAGCTTTCTTT. This sequence joins TRBV7-2 and TRBJ1-1; weak D call: TRBD1 (6 bases). Germline V gives CDR1 SGHTA, CDR2 FQGNSA. V gave up 1 base and J gave up 0 bases, with 9 bases separating them. The CDR3 contains 15 residues.

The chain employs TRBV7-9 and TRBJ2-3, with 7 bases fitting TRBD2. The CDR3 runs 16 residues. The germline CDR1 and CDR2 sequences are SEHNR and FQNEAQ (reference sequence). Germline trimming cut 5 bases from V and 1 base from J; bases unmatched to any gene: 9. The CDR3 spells CASSPLAGVGTDTQYF. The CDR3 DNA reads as TGTGCCAGCAGCCCATTGGCGGGAGTGGGCACAGATACGCAGTATTTT.

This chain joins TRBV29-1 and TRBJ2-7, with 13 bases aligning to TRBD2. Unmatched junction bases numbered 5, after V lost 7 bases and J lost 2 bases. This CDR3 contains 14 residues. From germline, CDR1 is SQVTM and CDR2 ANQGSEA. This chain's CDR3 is CSAKLAGGPYEQYF. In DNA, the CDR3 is TGCAGCGCAAAACTAGCGGGAGGGCCCTACGAGCAGTACTTC.

The CDR3 sequence: CASSLGGGTNTGELFF. In nucleotides, the CDR3 is TGCGCCAGCAGCTTGGGTGGAGGGACGAACACCGGGGAGCTGTTTTTT. This chain links TRBV5-1 with TRBJ2-2; a weak D match, TRBD2 (6 bases). V lost 0 bases to trimming and J lost 0 bases, with 9 bases between them. Germline CDR1 SGHRS, CDR2 YFSETQ. This CDR3 is built from 16 residues.

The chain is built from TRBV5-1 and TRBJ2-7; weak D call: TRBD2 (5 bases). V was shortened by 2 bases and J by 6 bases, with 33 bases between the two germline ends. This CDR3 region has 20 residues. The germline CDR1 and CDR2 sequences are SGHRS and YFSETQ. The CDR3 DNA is TGCGCCAGCAGCTTTGGGCTATTACTCCGGGAACGGCTTGGTCTGGTCGAGCAGTACTTC. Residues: CASSFGLLLRERLGLVEQYF.

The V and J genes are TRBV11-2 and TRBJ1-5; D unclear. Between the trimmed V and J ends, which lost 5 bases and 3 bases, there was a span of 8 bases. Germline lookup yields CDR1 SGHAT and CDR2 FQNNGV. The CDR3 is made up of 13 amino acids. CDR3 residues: CASSPSPNQPQHF. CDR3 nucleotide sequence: TGTGCCAGCAGCCCGTCCCCCAATCAGCCCCAGCATTTT.

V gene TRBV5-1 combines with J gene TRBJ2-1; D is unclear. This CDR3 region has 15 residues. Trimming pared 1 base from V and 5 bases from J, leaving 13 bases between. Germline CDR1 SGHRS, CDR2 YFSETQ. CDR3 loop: CASSLNTVRDNEQFF. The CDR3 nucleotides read TGCGCCAGCAGCTTGAATACGGTCCGCGACAATGAGCAGTTCTTC.

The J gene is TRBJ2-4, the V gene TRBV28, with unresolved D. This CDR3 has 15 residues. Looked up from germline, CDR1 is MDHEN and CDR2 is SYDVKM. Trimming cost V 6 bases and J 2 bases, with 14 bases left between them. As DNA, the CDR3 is TGTGCCAGCAGAGGGCCTCCCGTATCCAAAAACATTCAGTACTTC. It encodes CASRGPPVSKNIQYF.

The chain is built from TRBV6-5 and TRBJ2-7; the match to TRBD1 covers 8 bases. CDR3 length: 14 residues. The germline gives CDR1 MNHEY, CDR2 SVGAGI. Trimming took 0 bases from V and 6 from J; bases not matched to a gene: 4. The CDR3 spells CASSYSGTGREQYF. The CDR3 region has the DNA TGTGCCAGCAGTTACTCGGGGACAGGTCGCGAGCAGTACTTC.

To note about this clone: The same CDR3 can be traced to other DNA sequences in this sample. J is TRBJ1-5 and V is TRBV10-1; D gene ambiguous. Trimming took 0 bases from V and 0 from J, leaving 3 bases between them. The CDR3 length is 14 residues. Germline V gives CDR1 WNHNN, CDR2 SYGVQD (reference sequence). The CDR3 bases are TGCGCCAGCAGTGAGTCCGGTAGCAATCAGCCCCAGCATTTT. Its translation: CASSESGSNQPQHF.

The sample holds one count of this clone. The DNA for the CDR3 is TGCGCCAGCAGCTCCCGACCCTATTTACCGGGTAGTACTGGAAACACCATATATTTT. This gives the protein CASSSRPYLPGSTGNTIYF. The chain has TRBV5-1 and TRBJ1-3; D remains unclear. With 3 bases removed from V and 2 bases from J, the gap between germline ends came to 24 bases. The length of the CDR3 is 19 residues. Germline loops: CDR1 SGHRS, CDR2 YFSETQ. The whole variable domain, remainder taken from reference TRBV5-1 and TRBJ1-3, is KAGVTQTPRYLIKTRGQQVTLSCSPISGHRSVSWYQQTPGQGLQFLFEYFSETQRNKGNFPGRFSGRQFSNSRSEMNVSTLELGDSALYLCASSSRPYLPGSTGNTIYFGEGSWLTVV.

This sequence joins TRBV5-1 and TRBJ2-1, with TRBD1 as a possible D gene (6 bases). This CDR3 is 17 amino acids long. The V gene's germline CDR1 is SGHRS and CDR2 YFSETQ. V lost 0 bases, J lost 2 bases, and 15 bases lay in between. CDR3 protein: CASSLGTEGLPYNEQFF. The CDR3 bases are TGCGCCAGCAGCTTGGGGACAGAGGGGTTGCCCTACAATGAGCAGTTCTTC.